This TCR beta chain was obtained from a study of T cell changes during pregnancy in multiple sclerosis. Here immunoSEQ multiplex PCR was the method, and the copy in TCRdb shows in-frame clones only, minus some. The sample lists 100,000 or so clones, 91% occurring once. The germline V gene has CDR1 SNHLY and CDR2 FYNNEI. This CDR3 is 13 amino acids long. Between the trimmed V and J ends, which lost 7 bases and 2 bases, there was a span of 10 bases. The rearrangement joins TRBV2 to TRBJ2-3; D is unclear. The clonotype originates from a female donor with multiple sclerosis, enrolled in a pregnancy study. The sample consisted of peripheral blood, taken after pregnancy. The DNA for the CDR3 is TGTGCCAGCATGGCCCCCTCCACAGATACGCAGTATTTT. Translating gives CASMAPSTDTQYF.